This record concerns one T cell receptor (beta chain) sequence. This record belongs to a study of blood T cell repertoires in COVID-19. This table comes from immunoSEQ multiplex PCR, and its TCRdb copy is limited to in-frame clones, with some not included. The repertoire includes a few hundred thousand clones, about nine tenths of them detected once, and less than 5% sits in the top ten. The CDR3 is 14 amino acids. Germline assignment: CDR1 SGHRS and CDR2 YFSETQ. J was trimmed by 6 bases and V by 0 bases; bases with no gene match: 2. The chain has TRBV5-1 and TRBJ1-2; TRBD1 agrees at 10 bases. The specimen was peripheral blood. The clonotype was recovered from an older woman with COVID-19, enrolled during active disease. As DNA, the CDR3 is TGCGCCAGCAGCTTGGGGGACAGGGGTCATGGCTACACCTTC. Translating it yields CASSLGDRGHGYTF.